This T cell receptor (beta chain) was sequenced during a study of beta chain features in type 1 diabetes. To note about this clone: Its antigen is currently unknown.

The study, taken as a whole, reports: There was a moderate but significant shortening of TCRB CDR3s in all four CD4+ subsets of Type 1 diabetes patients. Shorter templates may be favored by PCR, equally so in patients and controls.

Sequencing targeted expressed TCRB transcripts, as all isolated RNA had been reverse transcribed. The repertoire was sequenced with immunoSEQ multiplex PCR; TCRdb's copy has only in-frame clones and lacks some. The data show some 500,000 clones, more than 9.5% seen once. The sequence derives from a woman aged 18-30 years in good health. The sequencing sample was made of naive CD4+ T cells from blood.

Here the CDR3 reads CASIQLGHPMNTEAFF. For the CDR3, the DNA is TGTGCCAGCATCCAATTGGGGCATCCCATGAACACTGAAGCTTTCTTT. The rearrangement joins TRBV7-8 to TRBJ1-1; perhaps TRBD1 as D (5 bases). CDR1 is SGHVS and CDR2 is FQNEAQ in the germline V gene. Deletions cut 7 bases from V and 0 bases from J, with 18 bases between. CDR3 size: 16 residues. The variable domain in full, with the rest retrieved from reference TRBV7-8 and TRBJ1-1, is GAGVSQSPRYKVAKRGQDVALRCDPISGHVSLFWYQQALGQGPEFLTYFQNEAQLDKSGLPSDRFFAERPEGSVSTLKIQRTQQEDSAVYLCASIQLGHPMNTEAFFGQGTRLTVV.